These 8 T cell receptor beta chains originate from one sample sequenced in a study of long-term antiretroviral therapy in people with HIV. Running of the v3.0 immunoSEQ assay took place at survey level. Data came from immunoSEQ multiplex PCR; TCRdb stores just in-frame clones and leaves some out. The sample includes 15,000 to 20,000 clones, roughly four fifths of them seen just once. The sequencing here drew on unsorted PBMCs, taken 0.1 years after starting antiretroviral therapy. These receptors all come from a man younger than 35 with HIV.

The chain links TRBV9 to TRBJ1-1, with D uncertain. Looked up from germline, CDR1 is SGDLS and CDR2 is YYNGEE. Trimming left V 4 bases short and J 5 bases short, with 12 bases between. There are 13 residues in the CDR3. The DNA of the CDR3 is TGTGCCAGCAGCCTCCCCCCCCGGACTGAAGCTTTCTTT. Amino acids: CASSLPPRTEAFF.

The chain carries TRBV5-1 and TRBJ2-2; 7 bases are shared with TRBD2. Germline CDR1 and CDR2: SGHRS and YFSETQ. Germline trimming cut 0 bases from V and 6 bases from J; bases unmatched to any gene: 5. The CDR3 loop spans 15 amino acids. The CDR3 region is CASSLARERAGELFF. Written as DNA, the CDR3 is TGCGCCAGCAGCTTGGCGCGGGAGCGCGCCGGGGAGCTGTTTTTT.

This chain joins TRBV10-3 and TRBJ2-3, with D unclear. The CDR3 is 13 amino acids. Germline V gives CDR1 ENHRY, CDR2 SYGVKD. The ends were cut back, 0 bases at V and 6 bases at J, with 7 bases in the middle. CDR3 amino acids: CAISESVGDTQYF. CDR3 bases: TGTGCCATCAGTGAGTCGGTTGGCGATACGCAGTATTTT.

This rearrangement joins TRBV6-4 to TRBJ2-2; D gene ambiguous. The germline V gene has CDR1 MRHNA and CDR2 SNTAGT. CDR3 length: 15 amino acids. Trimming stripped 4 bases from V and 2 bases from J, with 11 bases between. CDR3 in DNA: TGTGCCAGCAGTGTGTCTCACTCCAACACCGGGGAGCTGTTTTTT. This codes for CASSVSHSNTGELFF.

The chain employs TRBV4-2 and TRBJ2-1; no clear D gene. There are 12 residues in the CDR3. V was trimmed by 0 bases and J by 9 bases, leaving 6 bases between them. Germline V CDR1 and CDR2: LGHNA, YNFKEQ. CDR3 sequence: CASSQERSEQFF. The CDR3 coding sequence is TGTGCCAGCAGCCAAGAGAGGAGTGAGCAGTTCTTC.

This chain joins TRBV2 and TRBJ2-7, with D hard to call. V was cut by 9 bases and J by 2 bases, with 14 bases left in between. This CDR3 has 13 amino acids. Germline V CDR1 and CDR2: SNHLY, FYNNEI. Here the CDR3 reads CASIGSSTYEQYF. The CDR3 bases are TGTGCCAGTATAGGTAGCTCCACCTACGAGCAGTACTTC.

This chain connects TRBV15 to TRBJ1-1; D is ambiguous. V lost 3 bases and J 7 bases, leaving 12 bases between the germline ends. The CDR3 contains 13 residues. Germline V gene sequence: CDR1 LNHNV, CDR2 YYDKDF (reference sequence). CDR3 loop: CATSSLFFDEAFF. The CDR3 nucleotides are TGTGCCACCAGCAGCTTATTCTTTGATGAAGCTTTCTTT.

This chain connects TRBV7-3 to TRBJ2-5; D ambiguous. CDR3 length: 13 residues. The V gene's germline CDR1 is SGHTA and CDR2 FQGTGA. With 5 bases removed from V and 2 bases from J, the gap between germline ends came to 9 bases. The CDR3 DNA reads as TGTGCCAGCAGCGGCGGCGCGCAAGAGACCCAGTACTTC. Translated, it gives CASSGGAQETQYF.